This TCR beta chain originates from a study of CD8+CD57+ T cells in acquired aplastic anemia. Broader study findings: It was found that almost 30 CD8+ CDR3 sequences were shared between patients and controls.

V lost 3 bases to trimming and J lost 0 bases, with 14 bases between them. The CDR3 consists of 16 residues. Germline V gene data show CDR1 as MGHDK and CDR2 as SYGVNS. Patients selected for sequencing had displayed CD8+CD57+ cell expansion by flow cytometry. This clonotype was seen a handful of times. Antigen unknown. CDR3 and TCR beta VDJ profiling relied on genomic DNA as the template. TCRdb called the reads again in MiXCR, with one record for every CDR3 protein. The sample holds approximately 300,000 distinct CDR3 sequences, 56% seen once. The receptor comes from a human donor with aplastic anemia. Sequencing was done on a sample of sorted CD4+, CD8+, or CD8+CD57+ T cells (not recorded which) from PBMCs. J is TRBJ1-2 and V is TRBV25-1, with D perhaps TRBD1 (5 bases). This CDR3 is CASSDYRGRSNYGYTF. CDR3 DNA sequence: TGTGCCAGCAGTGACTATCGGGGCAGGTCTAACTATGGCTACACCTTC.